Listed below are T cell receptor beta chains from one sample, sequenced in a study of T-cell reconstitution after alpha-beta-depleted transplantation in children. MiXCR was run by TCRdb on the PCR reads, yielding one entry per CDR3 protein. The repertoire holds about 540,000 distinct CDR3 sequences, with around 17% as singletons. This sample comprised PBMCs from the stem cell graft donor, obtained from the stem cell graft. The receptors were sampled from a human donor who donated a stem cell graft to a child with acute lymphoblastic leukemia. Each CDR3 is given with its conserved first and last residue. Fields, in order: V gene, J gene, D gene, clone size, CDR3 DNA, CDR3 protein. The D gene is left open where the match is weak. Not all rows give a size; the values are once, few, many and, for expanded clones, a class.

v_call: TRBV5-1; j_call: TRBJ2-5; d_call: NA; clone_size: many; cdr3_nt: TGTGCCAGCAGTTACTCGCAAGAGACCCAGTACTTC; cdr3_aa: CASSYSQETQYF
v_call: TRBV5-1; j_call: TRBJ1-5; d_call: TRBD1; clone_size: many; cdr3_nt: TGCGCCAGCAGCCCGGGGGACAGGGGGGATTGGCAGCCCCAGCATTTT; cdr3_aa: CASSPGDRGDWQPQHF
v_call: TRBV12-3/TRBV12-4; j_call: TRBJ1-1; d_call: NA; clone_size: few; cdr3_nt: TGTGCCAGCAGTTTAGGGCAGGGGATCGGGGCTTTCTTT; cdr3_aa: CASSLGQGIGAFF
v_call: TRBV7-9; j_call: TRBJ2-3; d_call: NA; clone_size: few; cdr3_nt: TGTGCCAGCAGCTGGAGTTCCGTGTTCACAGATACGCAGTATTTT; cdr3_aa: CASSWSSVFTDTQYF
v_call: TRBV3-1; j_call: TRBJ1-1; d_call: NA; clone_size: NA; cdr3_nt: TGTGCCAGCAGCCTCCTCCGCTCGAACACTGAAGCTTTCTTT; cdr3_aa: CASSLLRSNTEAFF
v_call: TRBV12-3/TRBV12-4; j_call: TRBJ2-1; d_call: NA; clone_size: NA; cdr3_nt: TGTGCCAGCAGTTTAGCCGTCGAGGGTCCCCACAATGAGCAGTTCTTC; cdr3_aa: CASSLAVEGPHNEQFF
v_call: TRBV10-2; j_call: TRBJ2-1; d_call: NA; clone_size: NA; cdr3_nt: TGCGCCAGCAGTGAGAACCAGGCTACTTACAATGAGCAGTTCTTC; cdr3_aa: CASSENQATYNEQFF
v_call: TRBV7-3; j_call: TRBJ2-7; d_call: TRBD2; clone_size: NA; cdr3_nt: TGTGCCAGCAGCTTAGAGGCTAGCGGGCCCTACGAGCAGTACTTC; cdr3_aa: CASSLEASGPYEQYF
v_call: TRBV6-5; j_call: TRBJ2-1; d_call: NA; clone_size: NA; cdr3_nt: TGTGCCAGCAGTTACGCAGGGATGGCCTACAATGAGCAGTTCTTC; cdr3_aa: CASSYAGMAYNEQFF
v_call: TRBV5-1; j_call: TRBJ2-1; d_call: TRBD1; clone_size: NA; cdr3_nt: TGCGCCAGCAGCCACAGAACGACAGGGGGCTTCTACAATGAGCAGTTCTTC; cdr3_aa: CASSHRTTGGFYNEQFF
v_call: TRBV7-9; j_call: TRBJ2-2; d_call: NA; clone_size: few; cdr3_nt: TGTGCCAAACAGGGAGTGAACACCGGGGAGCTGTTTTTT; cdr3_aa: CAKQGVNTGELFF
v_call: TRBV7-8; j_call: TRBJ2-1; d_call: TRBD1; clone_size: NA; cdr3_nt: TGTGCCAGCCGCTCACAGGGGTTCGCCTCCTACAATGAGCAGTTCTTC; cdr3_aa: CASRSQGFASYNEQFF
v_call: TRBV4-2; j_call: TRBJ2-6; d_call: NA; clone_size: NA; cdr3_nt: TGTGCCAGCAGCCCCGTGGCAGGCCGCTCTGGGGCCAACGTCCTGACTTTC; cdr3_aa: CASSPVAGRSGANVLTF
v_call: TRBV3-1; j_call: TRBJ1-1; d_call: NA; clone_size: NA; cdr3_nt: TGTGCCAGCAGCCATTGGGCAGGGTCCATGAACACTGAAGCTTTCTTT; cdr3_aa: CASSHWAGSMNTEAFF
v_call: TRBV5-4; j_call: TRBJ1-1; d_call: NA; clone_size: few; cdr3_nt: TGTGCCAGCAGCTTTGAGGGGGTGGGGACTGAAGCTTTCTTT; cdr3_aa: CASSFEGVGTEAFF
v_call: TRBV5-4; j_call: TRBJ2-7; d_call: NA; clone_size: NA; cdr3_nt: TGTGCCAGCAGCTTTGTGGGACGCTTGGTCTACGAGCAGTACTTC; cdr3_aa: CASSFVGRLVYEQYF
v_call: TRBV5-1; j_call: TRBJ1-1; d_call: NA; clone_size: once; cdr3_nt: TGCGCCAGCAGCGGAACCGGGTGGGGAAACACTGAAGCTTTCTTT; cdr3_aa: CASSGTGWGNTEAFF
v_call: TRBV20-1; j_call: TRBJ2-5; d_call: TRBD2; clone_size: NA; cdr3_nt: TGCAGTGCTAGAGATGGCGGATCTAGACTAGCGGGAGGGGAGACCCAGTACTTC; cdr3_aa: CSARDGGSRLAGGETQYF
v_call: TRBV5-6; j_call: TRBJ2-3; d_call: NA; clone_size: few; cdr3_nt: TGTGCCAGCGACCGGGTGATGGGAGATACGCAGTATTTT; cdr3_aa: CASDRVMGDTQYF
v_call: TRBV4-1; j_call: TRBJ2-7; d_call: TRBD1; clone_size: once; cdr3_nt: TGCGCCAGCAGCCAATTGATCAGCCGGGACAGCGATCCTAACGAGCAGTACTTC; cdr3_aa: CASSQLISRDSDPNEQYF
v_call: TRBV11-2; j_call: TRBJ2-3; d_call: TRBD2; clone_size: few; cdr3_nt: TGTGCCAGCAGCGTCGGGACTAGCTGGCAAGATACGCAGTATTTT; cdr3_aa: CASSVGTSWQDTQYF
v_call: TRBV7-2; j_call: TRBJ1-4; d_call: NA; clone_size: NA; cdr3_nt: TGTGCCAGCAGCTTAGACCTCCGAGGCGTTGAAAAACTGTTTTTT; cdr3_aa: CASSLDLRGVEKLFF
v_call: TRBV12-3/TRBV12-4; j_call: TRBJ2-4; d_call: NA; clone_size: NA; cdr3_nt: TGTGCCAGCAGTTTACAGGGATGGGGAGACATTCAGTACTTC; cdr3_aa: CASSLQGWGDIQYF
v_call: TRBV5-1; j_call: TRBJ2-3; d_call: NA; clone_size: NA; cdr3_nt: TGCGCCAGCAGCCTCGCCCGGGACGGCAATAACGCAGATACGCAGTATTTT; cdr3_aa: CASSLARDGNNADTQYF
v_call: TRBV5-1; j_call: TRBJ2-4; d_call: TRBD2; clone_size: NA; cdr3_nt: TGCGCCAGCAGCTTTACGGGAGGACGTATTCAGTACTTC; cdr3_aa: CASSFTGGRIQYF
v_call: TRBV24-1; j_call: TRBJ2-1; d_call: TRBD2; clone_size: few; cdr3_nt: TGTGCCACCAGTGGCGGGAGCTCCTACAATGAGCAGTTCTTC; cdr3_aa: CATSGGSSYNEQFF
v_call: TRBV7-7; j_call: TRBJ2-3; d_call: TRBD2; clone_size: few; cdr3_nt: TGTGCCAGCAGCTTGGGCGGGAGCCCAGATACGCAGTATTTT; cdr3_aa: CASSLGGSPDTQYF
v_call: TRBV5-1; j_call: TRBJ2-2; d_call: NA; clone_size: NA; cdr3_nt: TGCGCCAGCAGCCGTCGGGGCACCGGGGAGCTGTTTTTT; cdr3_aa: CASSRRGTGELFF
v_call: TRBV27; j_call: TRBJ2-3; d_call: NA; clone_size: once; cdr3_nt: TGTGCCAGCAGTTTACACAGGCGGCGGGTGCAGATACGGGACCAGTATTTT; cdr3_aa: CASSLHRRRVQIRDQYF
v_call: TRBV20-1; j_call: TRBJ2-7; d_call: NA; clone_size: few; cdr3_nt: TGCAGTGCTCTCGGGGCCAACGAGCAGTACTTC; cdr3_aa: CSALGANEQYF
v_call: TRBV20-1; j_call: TRBJ2-1; d_call: NA; clone_size: NA; cdr3_nt: TGCAGTGCTAGGAGTTTTAGTATGAGCGCCTACAATGAGCAGTTCTTC; cdr3_aa: CSARSFSMSAYNEQFF
v_call: TRBV20-1; j_call: TRBJ2-1; d_call: NA; clone_size: many; cdr3_nt: TGCAGTGCTAGAGGGGCCGGAGCGGGCAGATACAATGAGCAGTTCTTC; cdr3_aa: CSARGAGAGRYNEQFF
v_call: TRBV5-5; j_call: TRBJ1-2; d_call: NA; clone_size: few; cdr3_nt: TGTGCCAGCAGCTCGGGAATTTCGGGGACATCTATTTATGGCTACACCTTC; cdr3_aa: CASSSGISGTSIYGYTF
v_call: TRBV6-1; j_call: TRBJ2-6; d_call: TRBD1; clone_size: NA; cdr3_nt: TGTGCCAGCAGGCCCACAGGGGTCTCTGGGGCCAACGTCCTGACTTTC; cdr3_aa: CASRPTGVSGANVLTF
v_call: TRBV27; j_call: TRBJ2-1; d_call: NA; clone_size: NA; cdr3_nt: TGTGCCAGCAGTTTGGGTAGCCGGCCTTACAATGAGCAGTTCTTC; cdr3_aa: CASSLGSRPYNEQFF
v_call: TRBV15; j_call: TRBJ2-1; d_call: NA; clone_size: NA; cdr3_nt: TGTGCCACCAGCAGAGATACAGCCTACAATGAGCAGTTCTTC; cdr3_aa: CATSRDTAYNEQFF
v_call: TRBV7-9; j_call: TRBJ1-2; d_call: NA; clone_size: few; cdr3_nt: TGTGCCAGCAGCTTAGCTGGGGGACGGGCACTGGGCTACACCTTC; cdr3_aa: CASSLAGGRALGYTF
v_call: TRBV30; j_call: TRBJ2-4; d_call: TRBD2; clone_size: NA; cdr3_nt: TGTGCCTGGAGTTCAATCGGACTAGCGGGAGGTAACATTCAGTACTTC; cdr3_aa: CAWSSIGLAGGNIQYF
v_call: TRBV20-1; j_call: TRBJ2-1; d_call: NA; clone_size: NA; cdr3_nt: TGCAGTGCCGGCGCCTTACAAAATGATCAATGGCGCAATGAGCAGTTCTTC; cdr3_aa: CSAGALQNDQWRNEQFF
v_call: TRBV5-6; j_call: TRBJ2-7; d_call: TRBD1; clone_size: few; cdr3_nt: TGTGCCAGCAGCTTGCGCCCGGGACAGGGAATCTACGAGCAGTACTTC; cdr3_aa: CASSLRPGQGIYEQYF
v_call: TRBV29-1; j_call: TRBJ1-5; d_call: NA; clone_size: many; cdr3_nt: TGCAGTGCTACCGACAGCAATCAGCCCCAGCATTTT; cdr3_aa: CSATDSNQPQHF
v_call: TRBV20-1; j_call: TRBJ2-7; d_call: TRBD1; clone_size: few; cdr3_nt: TGCAGTGCTAAGGGGGCTAGCTACGAGCAGTACTTC; cdr3_aa: CSAKGASYEQYF
v_call: TRBV20-1; j_call: TRBJ1-3; d_call: NA; clone_size: NA; cdr3_nt: TGCAGTGCGCCGGACAGATCGAGCTCTGGAAACACCATATATTTT; cdr3_aa: CSAPDRSSSGNTIYF
v_call: TRBV27; j_call: TRBJ2-6; d_call: TRBD1; clone_size: NA; cdr3_nt: TGTGCCAGCAGTTCGTCCTATCCCGGGACAGTCCGGGCACCCTCTGGGGCCAACGTCCTGACTTTC; cdr3_aa: CASSSSYPGTVRAPSGANVLTF
v_call: TRBV6-1; j_call: TRBJ2-7; d_call: NA; clone_size: NA; cdr3_nt: TGTGCCAGCAGACTCACAGCTTCCTACGAGCAGTACTTC; cdr3_aa: CASRLTASYEQYF
v_call: TRBV5-1; j_call: TRBJ2-7; d_call: NA; clone_size: NA; cdr3_nt: TGCGCCAGCAGCTTGGTGCGGGGCGGACAGCCGGGGGACGAGCAGTACTTC; cdr3_aa: CASSLVRGGQPGDEQYF
v_call: TRBV11-2; j_call: TRBJ1-4; d_call: NA; clone_size: many; cdr3_nt: TGTGCCAGCAGCCCCCAGAGGGAAAAACTGTTTTTT; cdr3_aa: CASSPQREKLFF
v_call: TRBV10-2; j_call: TRBJ2-1; d_call: NA; clone_size: many; cdr3_nt: TGCGCCAGCAGTGAGTCACGGCGTGGCAATGAGCAGTTCTTC; cdr3_aa: CASSESRRGNEQFF
v_call: TRBV20-1; j_call: TRBJ1-5; d_call: NA; clone_size: many; cdr3_nt: TGCAGTGCTAGTGGCGGGGATCAGCCCCAGCATTTT; cdr3_aa: CSASGGDQPQHF
v_call: TRBV4-1; j_call: TRBJ2-7; d_call: TRBD1; clone_size: NA; cdr3_nt: TGCGCCAGCAGCCTAGAGGGACAGCTCTACGAGCAGTACTTC; cdr3_aa: CASSLEGQLYEQYF
v_call: TRBV10-3; j_call: TRBJ2-3; d_call: NA; clone_size: few; cdr3_nt: TGTGCCATCAGTGAATCTCTCGGACTCGGGCCCGACACAGATACGCAGTATTTT; cdr3_aa: CAISESLGLGPDTDTQYF
v_call: TRBV20-1; j_call: TRBJ1-3; d_call: NA; clone_size: NA; cdr3_nt: TGCAGTGCTAGAGCTCCCCTCCGGGATGGAAACACCATATATTTT; cdr3_aa: CSARAPLRDGNTIYF
v_call: TRBV29-1; j_call: TRBJ1-2; d_call: NA; clone_size: NA; cdr3_nt: TGCAGCGTTGGGACAGCTTCCTATGGCTACACCTTC; cdr3_aa: CSVGTASYGYTF